The count of the clone carrying this T cell receptor beta chain is one. This record belongs to a study of blood T cell repertoires in COVID-19. Across the study: COVID-19 samples from acute and convalescent phases originated in the United States, Italy and Spain. PBMCs, B-cell-depleted T cells, or T cells were the source of the cDNA or gDNA that made up the material.

Losses at the gene ends were 2 bases for V and 4 bases for J; bases not matched to a gene: 18. Germline V gene sequence: CDR1 MNHEY, CDR2 SVGEGT. The CDR3 sequence is 19 residues long. In the original analysis: Nucleated cell counts were estimated from reference gene primer amplification. The assay was immunoSEQ multiplex PCR, and TCRdb's table has in-frame clones only and misses some. V and J calls and clone size are copied from that table; D and trimming were computed from the DNA. The profile covers over 200,000 clones, with more than 80% appearing a single time and 0.95% to 1.5% taken by the ten largest.

Sequenced material: peripheral blood. The chain couples TRBV6-2 or TRBV6-3 to TRBJ1-2; 8 bases match TRBD1. The receptor's source is a woman in her twenties or thirties with COVID-19, enrolled during active disease. CDR3 DNA: TGTGCCAGCAGTTACCTTACCTTTACCCGGGGACAGGCCGCCTATGGCTACACCTTC. This gives the protein CASSYLTFTRGQAAYGYTF.